Listed below are T cell receptor beta chains from one sample, sequenced in a study of blood T cell repertoires in COVID-19. The method was immunoSEQ multiplex PCR; TCRdb's version includes in-frame clones alone and lacks a portion of them. The table shows about 390,000 clones, with 87% occurring only once. Sequenced sample: PBMCs or T cells enriched from blood (not recorded which). All receptors come from a woman aged 50 to 60 who had recovered from COVID-19. Each CDR3 is given with its conserved first and last residue. The order of the fields is D gene, CDR3 length, V gene, J gene, clone size, CDR3 protein, CDR3 DNA. A D gene is named only where the DNA matches it firmly. Size values are once, few and many counts, or a class for expanded clones, and some rows have none.

d_call: NA
cdr3_length: 13
v_call: TRBV12-3/TRBV12-4
j_call: TRBJ2-3
clone_size: NA
cdr3_aa: CASSPGHTDTQYF
cdr3_nt: TGTGCCAGCAGCCCGGGTCACACAGATACGCAGTATTTT

d_call: NA
cdr3_length: 16
v_call: TRBV19
j_call: TRBJ1-2
clone_size: NA
cdr3_aa: CASSIPAGRQVRGYTF
cdr3_nt: TGTGCCAGTAGTATCCCCGCGGGACGGCAAGTCAGGGGCTACACCTTC

d_call: NA
cdr3_length: 11
v_call: TRBV20-1
j_call: TRBJ1-1
clone_size: NA
cdr3_aa: CRGDSNTEAFF
cdr3_nt: TGCAGGGGAGACTCTAACACTGAAGCTTTCTTT

d_call: NA
cdr3_length: 13
v_call: TRBV6-5
j_call: TRBJ1-1
clone_size: NA
cdr3_aa: CASRRGLSLDAFF
cdr3_nt: TGTGCCAGCCGAAGAGGCCTTAGCCTCGACGCTTTCTTT

d_call: TRBD1
cdr3_length: 14
v_call: TRBV6-5
j_call: TRBJ2-7
clone_size: NA
cdr3_aa: CASSHGQATYEQYF
cdr3_nt: TGTGCCAGCAGCCATGGACAGGCCACCTACGAGCAGTACTTC

d_call: NA
cdr3_length: 12
v_call: TRBV11-2
j_call: TRBJ1-2
clone_size: NA
cdr3_aa: CASSLGLDGYTF
cdr3_nt: TGTGCCAGCAGCTTAGGTCTCGATGGCTACACCTTC

d_call: TRBD2
cdr3_length: 19
v_call: TRBV13
j_call: TRBJ2-3
clone_size: NA
cdr3_aa: CASSSYQVERGRTTDTQYF
cdr3_nt: TGTGCCAGCAGCTCCTATCAGGTCGAGCGGGGGAGAACCACAGATACGCAGTATTTT

d_call: TRBD2
cdr3_length: 14
v_call: TRBV7-9
j_call: TRBJ2-1
clone_size: NA
cdr3_aa: CASSRLAGMNEQFF
cdr3_nt: TGTGCCAGCAGTCGACTAGCGGGGATGAATGAGCAGTTCTTC

d_call: NA
cdr3_length: 14
v_call: TRBV5-6
j_call: TRBJ2-7
clone_size: NA
cdr3_aa: CASSLVRGPHEQYF
cdr3_nt: TGTGCCAGCAGCTTGGTAAGGGGCCCCCACGAGCAGTACTTC

d_call: TRBD2
cdr3_length: 13
v_call: TRBV19
j_call: TRBJ2-7
clone_size: NA
cdr3_aa: CASSLAESYEQYF
cdr3_nt: TGTGCCAGTAGTCTAGCGGAGTCCTACGAGCAGTACTTC

d_call: NA
cdr3_length: 15
v_call: TRBV27
j_call: TRBJ2-1
clone_size: NA
cdr3_aa: CASSLYQGSYNEQFF
cdr3_nt: TGTGCCAGCAGTTTATACCAGGGTTCCTACAATGAGCAGTTCTTC

d_call: NA
cdr3_length: 13
v_call: TRBV30
j_call: TRBJ1-5
clone_size: NA
cdr3_aa: CAWSEKTGQPQHF
cdr3_nt: TGTGCCTGGAGTGAGAAGACAGGTCAGCCCCAGCATTTT

d_call: NA
cdr3_length: 13
v_call: TRBV12-3/TRBV12-4
j_call: TRBJ1-2
clone_size: NA
cdr3_aa: CASSLQGSYGYTF
cdr3_nt: TGTGCCAGCAGCCTACAGGGTTCCTATGGCTACACCTTC

d_call: NA
cdr3_length: 11
v_call: TRBV6-5
j_call: TRBJ2-7
clone_size: NA
cdr3_aa: CATRPSYEQYF
cdr3_nt: TGTGCCACTAGGCCCTCCTACGAGCAGTACTTC

d_call: NA
cdr3_length: 15
v_call: TRBV9
j_call: TRBJ2-7
clone_size: NA
cdr3_aa: CASSATGSETYEQYF
cdr3_nt: TGTGCCAGCAGCGCGACAGGCTCGGAAACCTACGAGCAGTACTTC

d_call: TRBD1
cdr3_length: 15
v_call: TRBV10-3
j_call: TRBJ1-2
clone_size: few
cdr3_aa: CAISGGQTNNYGYTF
cdr3_nt: TGTGCCATCAGTGGGGGACAGACGAATAACTATGGCTACACCTTC

d_call: NA
cdr3_length: 13
v_call: TRBV4-1
j_call: TRBJ1-4
clone_size: NA
cdr3_aa: CASSQDEKSKLFF
cdr3_nt: TGCGCCAGCAGCCAAGACGAGAAGAGTAAACTGTTTTTT

d_call: NA
cdr3_length: 14
v_call: TRBV7-2
j_call: TRBJ1-1
clone_size: NA
cdr3_aa: CASSLLRRDTEAFF
cdr3_nt: TGTGCCAGCAGCCTCCTCCGGAGGGACACTGAAGCTTTCTTT

d_call: NA
cdr3_length: 17
v_call: TRBV7-2
j_call: TRBJ2-1
clone_size: NA
cdr3_aa: CASSLALLGSFNDEQFF
cdr3_nt: TGTGCCAGCAGCTTAGCGTTACTAGGGTCGTTCAACGATGAGCAGTTCTTC

d_call: NA
cdr3_length: 15
v_call: TRBV9
j_call: TRBJ2-2
clone_size: NA
cdr3_aa: CASSARGSETGELFF
cdr3_nt: TGTGCCAGCAGCGCGAGGGGGTCGGAGACCGGGGAGCTGTTTTTT

d_call: NA
cdr3_length: 17
v_call: TRBV11-2
j_call: TRBJ2-7
clone_size: NA
cdr3_aa: CASSLGRLSGAAYEQYF
cdr3_nt: TGTGCCAGCAGCTTAGGACGCCTTAGCGGAGCCGCCTACGAGCAGTACTTC

d_call: NA
cdr3_length: 14
v_call: TRBV7-9
j_call: TRBJ1-2
clone_size: NA
cdr3_aa: CASSLQGGGNGYTF
cdr3_nt: TGTGCCAGCAGCCTCCAGGGAGGGGGTAACGGCTACACCTTC

d_call: NA
cdr3_length: 15
v_call: TRBV23-1
j_call: TRBJ1-3
clone_size: NA
cdr3_aa: CASGTYRENGNTIYF
cdr3_nt: TGCGCCAGCGGTACCTACAGGGAGAACGGAAACACCATATATTTT

d_call: TRBD2
cdr3_length: 19
v_call: TRBV28
j_call: TRBJ2-2
clone_size: few
cdr3_aa: CASYPSGTSGGISTGELFF
cdr3_nt: TGTGCCAGCTACCCTTCCGGGACTAGCGGGGGAATCTCCACCGGGGAGCTGTTTTTT

d_call: TRBD1
cdr3_length: 14
v_call: TRBV5-1
j_call: TRBJ1-6
clone_size: once
cdr3_aa: CASSLDRGNSPLHF
cdr3_nt: TGCGCCAGCAGCTTGGACAGGGGTAATTCACCCCTCCACTTT

d_call: TRBD2
cdr3_length: 16
v_call: TRBV5-4
j_call: TRBJ2-3
clone_size: NA
cdr3_aa: CASSSGLAGGGDTQYF
cdr3_nt: TGTGCCAGCAGCTCGGGACTAGCGGGGGGGGGAGATACGCAGTATTTT

d_call: NA
cdr3_length: 16
v_call: TRBV7-8
j_call: TRBJ2-5
clone_size: NA
cdr3_aa: CASSLGLAEYQETQYF
cdr3_nt: TGTGCCAGCAGCTTAGGCCTAGCAGAGTACCAAGAGACCCAGTACTTC

d_call: NA
cdr3_length: 13
v_call: TRBV7-9
j_call: TRBJ1-1
clone_size: NA
cdr3_aa: CASSLSMNTEAFF
cdr3_nt: TGTGCCAGCAGCTTATCTATGAACACTGAAGCTTTCTTT

d_call: NA
cdr3_length: 13
v_call: TRBV6-4
j_call: TRBJ1-5
clone_size: NA
cdr3_aa: CASSTGSNQPQHF
cdr3_nt: TGTGCCAGCAGTACAGGGAGCAATCAGCCCCAGCATTTT

d_call: NA
cdr3_length: 13
v_call: TRBV12-5
j_call: TRBJ2-7
clone_size: NA
cdr3_aa: CASGPSYSSEQYF
cdr3_nt: TGTGCTAGTGGCCCTTCCTACAGTTCCGAGCAGTACTTC

d_call: NA
cdr3_length: 18
v_call: TRBV7-2
j_call: TRBJ1-4
clone_size: NA
cdr3_aa: CASSSPVVVQGRGEKLFF
cdr3_nt: TGTGCCAGCAGCTCACCCGTAGTAGTCCAGGGACGGGGGGAAAAACTGTTTTTT

d_call: NA
cdr3_length: 12
v_call: TRBV7-9
j_call: TRBJ1-2
clone_size: NA
cdr3_aa: CASILSTGPYTF
cdr3_nt: TGTGCCAGCATCCTGTCGACGGGTCCCTACACCTTC

d_call: TRBD1
cdr3_length: 17
v_call: TRBV18
j_call: TRBJ1-3
clone_size: NA
cdr3_aa: CASSPLARDRAGNTIYF
cdr3_nt: TGTGCCAGCTCACCGCTCGCTCGGGACAGGGCTGGAAACACCATATATTTT

d_call: NA
cdr3_length: 15
v_call: TRBV5-4
j_call: TRBJ1-4
clone_size: NA
cdr3_aa: CASSWSGHSNEKLFF
cdr3_nt: TGTGCCAGCAGCTGGAGTGGACATAGTAATGAAAAACTGTTTTTT

d_call: TRBD1
cdr3_length: 14
v_call: TRBV28
j_call: TRBJ1-5
clone_size: many
cdr3_aa: CASSSDRGRQPQHF
cdr3_nt: TGTGCCAGCAGTTCCGACAGGGGGAGGCAGCCCCAGCATTTT

d_call: TRBD1
cdr3_length: 14
v_call: TRBV6-4
j_call: TRBJ1-1
clone_size: NA
cdr3_aa: CASREGAGGTEAFF
cdr3_nt: TGTGCCAGCAGGGAGGGGGCCGGGGGCACTGAAGCTTTCTTT

d_call: TRBD1
cdr3_length: 17
v_call: TRBV4-2
j_call: TRBJ2-3
clone_size: once
cdr3_aa: CASSQDQGVQITDTQYF
cdr3_nt: TGTGCCAGCAGCCAAGATCAGGGGGTGCAGATAACAGATACGCAGTATTTT

d_call: TRBD2
cdr3_length: 19
v_call: TRBV7-2
j_call: TRBJ2-5
clone_size: NA
cdr3_aa: CASSLAAMTSGHAQETQYF
cdr3_nt: TGTGCCAGCAGCTTAGCGGCAATGACTAGCGGGCATGCACAAGAGACCCAGTACTTC

d_call: NA
cdr3_length: 15
v_call: TRBV3-1/TRBV3-2
j_call: TRBJ1-4
clone_size: NA
cdr3_aa: CASSARDSGNEKLFF
cdr3_nt: TGTGCCAGCAGCGCTCGGGACTCTGGCAATGAAAAACTGTTTTTT